The T cell receptor (beta chain) described here comes from a study of blood T cell repertoires in COVID-19. Study details: The United States, Italy and Spain were the sources of the acute and convalescent COVID-19 samples. T cells, B-cell-depleted T cells, or PBMCs supplied cDNA or gDNA.

This table comes from immunoSEQ multiplex PCR, and its TCRdb copy is limited to in-frame clones, with some not included. The sample has roughly 100,000 clones, roughly four fifths seen once. V lost 4 bases and J lost 0; bases outside the gene matches: 8. Germline CDR1 and CDR2: LNHDA and SQIVND (reference sequence). This CDR3 region has 17 residues. The sequenced material came from peripheral blood. This TCR was recovered from an elderly woman with active or convalescent COVID-19. J is TRBJ1-5 and V is TRBV19; 8 bases map to TRBD1. CDR3 DNA: TGTGCCAGTAGTAGCAGGGGGCGGCAATATAGCAATCAGCCCCAGCATTTT. Its protein product is CASSSRGRQYSNQPQHF. The full variable domain, its missing parts supplied by reference TRBV19 and TRBJ1-5, is DGGITQSPKYLFRKEGQNVTLSCEQNLNHDAMYWYRQDPGQGLRLIYYSQIVNDFQKGDIAEGYSVSREKKESFPLTVTSAQKNPTAFYLCASSSRGRQYSNQPQHFGDGTRLSIL.